The 24 T cell receptor beta chains given below trace back to one sample, sequenced in a study of regulatory dendritic cells for organ transplantation. TCRdb keeps only in-frame clones here, not all; method: immunoSEQ multiplex PCR. The sample includes fewer than 40,000 clones, 90% to 95% of them seen just once. Sample: naive CD8+ T cells from blood. Subset here: CD45RA+ naive T cells. These receptors originate from a human donor in good health.

There are a few counts of this clone. The chain joins TRBV19 to TRBJ1-1; D not resolved. The germline V gene encodes CDR1 LNHDA and CDR2 SQIVND (reference sequence). This CDR3 comprises 12 residues. Trimming took off 1 base at V and 5 bases at J, with 5 bases between the two ends. CDR3 loop: CASSIGPTEAFF. The CDR3 DNA reads as TGTGCCAGTAGTATAGGACCGACTGAAGCTTTCTTT.

The chain carries TRBV28 and TRBJ2-7, with 7 positions matching TRBD2. This CDR3 has 16 amino acids. Germline-derived CDR1 and CDR2 are MDHEN and SYDVKM. V lost 2 bases, J lost 3 bases, and 10 bases stayed unmatched. The CDR3 protein is CASSLREGGHGYEQYF. CDR3 sequence (DNA): TGTGCCAGCAGTTTAAGGGAGGGAGGACACGGCTACGAGCAGTACTTC.

This clone was found a few times. V gene TRBV2 combines with J gene TRBJ1-1; D not certain. V was trimmed by 5 bases and J by 0 bases, leaving 7 bases between them. The CDR3 is 13 amino acids. Germline values: CDR1 SNHLY, CDR2 FYNNEI. CDR3 in DNA: TGTGCCAGCAGTCAGAGGCTGAACACTGAAGCTTTCTTT. This codes for CASSQRLNTEAFF.

This rearrangement joins TRBV11-2 to TRBJ1-1, with 8 bases aligning to TRBD1. Losses at the gene ends were 5 bases for V and 5 bases for J; bases not matched to a gene: 4. This CDR3 has 13 amino acids. The V gene's germline CDR1 is SGHAT and CDR2 FQNNGV. The CDR3 loop is CASSPTGVTEAFF. DNA for the CDR3: TGTGCCAGCAGCCCGACAGGGGTTACTGAAGCTTTCTTT. The whole variable domain, filled in from reference TRBV11-2 and TRBJ1-1, reads EAGVAQSPRYKIIEKRQSVAFWCNPISGHATLYWYQQILGQGPKLLIQFQNNGVVDDSQLPKDRFSAERLKGVDSTLKIQPAKLEDSAVYLCASSPTGVTEAFFGQGTRLTVV.

The genes are TRBV13 and TRBJ2-3, with D unclear. CDR1 and CDR2 (germline): PRHDT, FYEKMQ (reference sequence). The V end was cut by 5 bases, the J end by 0 bases, with 6 bases between. This CDR3 has 13 amino acids. The CDR3: CASSPQSTDTQYF. CDR3 DNA sequence: TGTGCCAGCAGCCCTCAAAGCACAGATACGCAGTATTTT.

This clone showed up just once. The gene calls are TRBV23-1 and TRBJ1-5; perhaps TRBD1 as D (6 bases). TRBV23-1 is an ORF; its function is uncertain. This CDR3 is 19 amino acids long. Trimming took off 3 bases at V and 2 bases at J, with 23 bases between the two ends. CDR3 loop: CASSQTFPGHPNGNQPQHF. The DNA of the CDR3 is TGCGCCAGCAGTCAGACCTTCCCGGGACACCCAAACGGCAATCAGCCCCAGCATTTT.

This rearrangement joins TRBV7-2 to TRBJ1-2, with D perhaps matching TRBD1 (5 bases). Germline loops: CDR1 SGHTA, CDR2 FQGNSA. CDR3 size: 15 residues. V was trimmed by 5 bases and J by 3 bases, leaving 16 bases between them. CDR3 residues: CASSRDRWTDYGYTF. CDR3 nucleotide sequence: TGTGCCAGCAGCCGGGACCGATGGACGGACTATGGCTACACCTTC.

The chain is built from TRBV4-1 and TRBJ1-2; D unresolved. This CDR3 spans 14 amino acids. Trimming took off 0 bases at V and 4 bases at J, with 9 bases between the two ends. Germline V gives CDR1 MGHRA, CDR2 YSYEKL. CDR3 nucleotide sequence: TGCGCCAGCAGCCAAGAGTCGTCAAGCTATGGCTACACCTTC. Its translation: CASSQESSSYGYTF.

The genes are TRBV7-2 and TRBJ2-3; tentative D call: TRBD2 (6 bases). The CDR3 extends over 17 amino acids. The germline V and J ends were trimmed by 5 bases and 2 bases, with 20 bases remaining between them. In germline, CDR1 is SGHTA, CDR2 FQGNSA. DNA of the CDR3: TGTGCCAGCAGCCCGGGAGCCGGGGTGTTGGCCACAGATACGCAGTATTTT. Amino acid sequence: CASSPGAGVLATDTQYF.

This clone was counted between two and nine times. The rearrangement links TRBV19 to TRBJ1-5; perhaps TRBD1 as D (5 bases). CDR3 size: 14 residues. Germline V gene lookup returns CDR1 LNHDA and CDR2 SQIVND (reference sequence). V lost 3 bases and J 4 bases, leaving 10 bases between the germline ends. This chain's CDR3 is CASSIWGGNQPQHF. DNA of the CDR3: TGTGCCAGTAGTATCTGGGGCGGAAATCAGCCCCAGCATTTT.

This rearrangement joins TRBV19 to TRBJ1-5; 11 nucleotides match TRBD1. This CDR3 spans 18 amino acids. With V trimmed by 5 bases and J by 5 bases, 14 bases remained unmatched. Per the germline V gene, CDR1 is LNHDA and CDR2 is SQIVND (reference sequence). The CDR3 loop is CASSPDRGRLRWDQPQHF. The CDR3 DNA is TGTGCCAGTAGTCCGGACAGGGGGCGTCTTCGTTGGGATCAGCCCCAGCATTTT.

The chain recombines TRBV27 with TRBJ1-6, with no clear D. CDR3 size: 14 residues. The ends were cut back, 3 bases at V and 4 bases at J, with 7 bases in the middle. The germline CDR1 and CDR2 sequences are MNHEY and SMNVEV (reference sequence). The CDR3 DNA reads TGTGCCAGCAGTTTTCGGCGTTATAATTCACCCCTCCACTTT. As protein: CASSFRRYNSPLHF.

V usage is TRBV27 and J usage is TRBJ1-2; TRBD1 aligns across 7 bases. The V gene's germline CDR1 is MNHEY and CDR2 SMNVEV (reference sequence). This CDR3 is 15 amino acids long. The junction had 8 bases not matched to a gene; V was cut back by 2 bases and J by 5 bases. CDR3 nucleotide sequence: TGTGCCAGCAGTTTAGGGCCCGGGACAGAATATGGCTACACCTTC. It is translated as CASSLGPGTEYGYTF.

The V gene is TRBV9, the J gene TRBJ1-3; no reliable D call. This CDR3 spans 10 amino acids. V lost 7 bases and J 9 bases, leaving 8 bases between the germline ends. Germline V gene data show CDR1 as SGDLS and CDR2 as YYNGEE. CDR3 region: CASGSGTIYF. CDR3 coding DNA: TGTGCCAGCGGGTCGGGCACCATATATTTT.

The V and J genes are TRBV28 and TRBJ2-1; D may be TRBD2 (5 bases). CDR3 length equals 12 residues. Germline CDR1 is MDHEN and CDR2 is SYDVKM. Trimming shortened V by 4 bases and J by 9 bases, and 10 bases separated the two germline ends. CDR3 bases: TGTGCCAGCAGTTCGGGGATAGGTGAGCAGTTCTTC. Translating gives CASSSGIGEQFF.

The chain uses TRBV2 and TRBJ1-4; weak D call: TRBD1 (5 bases). The germline V and J ends were trimmed by 4 bases and 8 bases, with 14 bases remaining between them. The CDR3 extends over 14 amino acids. CDR1 and CDR2 from the germline V gene are SNHLY and FYNNEI. The CDR3 spells CASSAGLRGEKLFF. CDR3 DNA sequence: TGTGCCAGCAGTGCTGGTCTAAGGGGCGAAAAACTGTTTTTT.

The CDR3: CSVSRTNRVYEQYF. The CDR3 DNA reads TGCAGCGTTTCCCGTACGAACAGGGTTTACGAGCAGTACTTC. The rearrangement joins TRBV29-1 to TRBJ2-7; a possible D gene is TRBD1 (6 bases). Per germline, CDR1 SQVTM and CDR2 ANQGSEA. The CDR3 spans 14 residues. Trimming left V 5 bases short and J 4 bases short, with 18 bases between.

The chain employs TRBV20-1 and TRBJ2-4; the D is unclear. The CDR3 consists of 10 residues. Germline V gives CDR1 DFQATT, CDR2 SNEGSKA (reference sequence). V dropped 7 bases and J dropped 5 bases, with 6 bases sitting between them. In DNA form, the CDR3 reads TGCAGTGTCCCCGAAAACATTCAGTACTTC. This translates into CSVPENIQYF.

The gene calls are TRBV28 and TRBJ2-2; TRBD2 might be the D (5 bases). This CDR3 is built from 14 residues. The germline V and J ends were trimmed by 8 bases and 4 bases, with 14 bases remaining between them. Germline CDR1 is MDHEN and CDR2 is SYDVKM. The CDR3 reads CASGWAGITGELFF. The CDR3 nucleotides are TGTGCCAGCGGGTGGGCGGGTATCACCGGGGAGCTGTTTTTT.

The chain carries TRBV4-2 and TRBJ1-3; tentative D call: TRBD1 (5 bases). V lost 4 bases, J lost 7 bases, and 5 bases lay in between. From germline, CDR1 is LGHNA and CDR2 YNFKEQ. CDR3 length: 11 residues. CDR3 bases: TGTGCCAGCAGCCCAGGGAACACCATATATTTT. It encodes CASSPGNTIYF.

The CDR3 DNA sequence: TGTGCCAGCAGTCCACGTAGACAGGACGCCTACGAGCAGTACTTC. This translates into CASSPRRQDAYEQYF. The chain employs TRBV27 and TRBJ2-7; maybe TRBD1 (6 bases). With 5 bases removed from V and 2 bases from J, the gap between germline ends came to 16 bases. Germline values: CDR1 MNHEY, CDR2 SMNVEV (reference sequence). The CDR3 has 15 amino acids.

This clone appeared a few times. J is TRBJ1-6 and V is TRBV4-3, with 8 bases aligning to TRBD1. J lost 5 bases, V lost 4 bases, and 4 bases had no gene match. Germline values: CDR1 LGHNA, CDR2 YSLEER. This CDR3 contains 15 residues. The CDR3 region is CASSRDRGHNSPLHF. The CDR3 nucleotides are TGCGCCAGCAGCCGAGACAGGGGACATAATTCACCCCTCCACTTT.

The chain links TRBV4-3 to TRBJ2-3, with D unresolved. Between the trimmed V and J ends, which lost 1 base and 0 bases, there was a span of 5 bases. The CDR3 sequence is 14 residues long. CDR1 LGHNA and CDR2 YSLEER come from the germline V gene. The CDR3 sequence is CASSQGLSTDTQYF. In DNA, the CDR3 is TGCGCCAGCAGCCAAGGCCTAAGCACAGATACGCAGTATTTT.

The rearrangement joins TRBV4-1 to TRBJ2-7; unclear D gene. The V end lost 0 bases, the J end lost 7 bases, and 13 bases lay between the germline ends. Germline V gene lookup returns CDR1 MGHRA and CDR2 YSYEKL. The CDR3 has 14 residues. The CDR3, as DNA: TGCGCCAGCAGCCAAGATGTCTGGGCGAGGGAGCAGTACTTC. This sequence encodes CASSQDVWAREQYF.